Listed below are T cell receptor beta chains from one sample, sequenced in a study of blood T cell repertoires in COVID-19. Profiling relied on immunoSEQ multiplex PCR, and the TCRdb table lists in-frame clones only, not all of them. The table has 150,000 to 200,000 clones, approximately 93% seen once; the top ten hold 2%. The specimen sequenced was peripheral blood. The receptors were gathered from a woman in her fifties or sixties with COVID-19, enrolled during active disease. The CDR3 runs from the conserved cysteine through the conserved F or W. Fields, in order: J gene, D gene, CDR3 length, clone size, V gene, CDR3 protein, CDR3 DNA. The D gene is left open where the match is weak. Size is omitted from some rows. Given values are once, few, many or a class for expanded clones.

J: TRBJ2-1
D: NA
length: 14
size: NA
V: TRBV4-2
CDR3: CASSQGAVRDEQFF
DNA: TGTGCCAGCAGCCAAGGGGCCGTTAGAGATGAGCAGTTCTTC

J: TRBJ1-6
D: NA
length: 14
size: once
V: TRBV6-5
CDR3: CASEGWGGNSPLHF
DNA: TGTGCCAGCGAGGGTTGGGGGGGTAATTCACCCCTCCACTTT

J: TRBJ1-5
D: TRBD1
length: 14
size: NA
V: TRBV6-5
CDR3: CASSYRQGHQPQHF
DNA: TGTGCCAGCAGTTACCGACAGGGGCATCAGCCCCAGCATTTT

J: TRBJ1-5
D: TRBD1
length: 17
size: few
V: TRBV6-2/TRBV6-3
CDR3: CASSYTPGQGGNQPQHF
DNA: TGTGCCAGCAGTTACACCCCGGGACAGGGAGGCAATCAGCCCCAGCATTTT

J: TRBJ1-1
D: NA
length: 14
size: NA
V: TRBV5-6
CDR3: CASSLQGYGTEAFF
DNA: TGTGCCAGCAGTTTACAGGGCTATGGCACTGAAGCTTTCTTT

J: TRBJ2-2
D: TRBD2
length: 16
size: NA
V: TRBV9
CDR3: CASSPRAGGTTGELFF
DNA: TGTGCCAGCAGCCCTAGGGCGGGGGGTACCACCGGGGAGCTGTTTTTT

J: TRBJ1-6
D: NA
length: 14
size: NA
V: TRBV7-3
CDR3: CASSLGQILNHLHF
DNA: TGTGCCAGCAGCCTAGGACAGATTCTAAACCACCTCCACTTT

J: TRBJ2-5
D: TRBD2
length: 15
size: NA
V: TRBV4-1
CDR3: CASSQPGLAGETQYF
DNA: TGCGCCAGCAGCCAACCTGGACTAGCCGGGGAGACCCAGTACTTC

J: TRBJ2-3
D: NA
length: 13
size: NA
V: TRBV29-1
CDR3: CSVTPGSTDTQYF
DNA: TGCAGCGTGACCCCGGGTAGCACAGATACGCAGTATTTT

J: TRBJ1-1
D: NA
length: 14
size: NA
V: TRBV18
CDR3: CASSPGWDTTKAFF
DNA: TGTGCCAGCTCACCAGGTTGGGACACTACAAAAGCTTTCTTT

J: TRBJ1-2
D: NA
length: 13
size: NA
V: TRBV11-2
CDR3: CASSSQGGYGYTF
DNA: TGTGCCAGCAGCAGTCAAGGGGGCTATGGCTACACCTTC

J: TRBJ2-5
D: TRBD1
length: 15
size: NA
V: TRBV19
CDR3: CASTPDRGLGETQYF
DNA: TGTGCCAGTACTCCCGACAGGGGGCTAGGAGAGACCCAGTACTTC

J: TRBJ2-2
D: NA
length: 16
size: NA
V: TRBV13
CDR3: CASSREGGLDTGELFF
DNA: TGTGCCAGCAGCCGCGAGGGGGGGCTGGACACCGGGGAGCTGTTTTTT

J: TRBJ1-2
D: NA
length: 14
size: NA
V: TRBV28
CDR3: CASSYGRGFYGYTF
DNA: TGTGCCAGCAGTTATGGGCGGGGGTTCTATGGCTACACCTTC

J: TRBJ1-1
D: NA
length: 13
size: once
V: TRBV27
CDR3: CASFTPGHTEAFF
DNA: TGTGCCAGCTTTACACCAGGGCACACTGAAGCTTTCTTT

J: TRBJ2-5
D: NA
length: 15
size: NA
V: TRBV2
CDR3: CAAAHRGAEKETQYF
DNA: TGTGCCGCCGCGCACCGGGGGGCCGAAAAAGAGACCCAGTACTTC

J: TRBJ1-5
D: NA
length: 12
size: NA
V: TRBV12-3/TRBV12-4
CDR3: CASSLTGNTQHF
DNA: TGTGCCAGCAGCCTTACAGGGAATACCCAGCATTTT

J: TRBJ1-5
D: NA
length: 14
size: NA
V: TRBV2
CDR3: CASSARAFNQPQHF
DNA: TGTGCCAGCAGTGCCAGGGCTTTTAATCAGCCCCAGCATTTT

J: TRBJ1-1
D: NA
length: 16
size: NA
V: TRBV5-1
CDR3: CASPLPWGGENTEAFF
DNA: TGCGCCAGCCCATTGCCGTGGGGAGGGGAGAACACTGAAGCTTTCTTT

J: TRBJ1-6
D: TRBD1
length: 13
size: NA
V: TRBV28
CDR3: CASSGTAQSPLHF
DNA: TGTGCCAGCAGCGGGACAGCCCAGTCACCCCTCCACTTT

J: TRBJ1-1
D: TRBD1
length: 14
size: NA
V: TRBV5-8
CDR3: CASSGTRGRTEAFF
DNA: TGTGCCAGCAGCGGGACGAGGGGGCGGACTGAAGCTTTCTTT

J: TRBJ1-5
D: TRBD1
length: 19
size: NA
V: TRBV3-1/TRBV3-2
CDR3: CASSSNLGTGGRSNQPQHF
DNA: TGTGCCAGCAGCTCAAACCTTGGGACAGGGGGCCGTAGCAATCAGCCCCAGCATTTT

J: TRBJ2-1
D: TRBD2
length: 16
size: NA
V: TRBV7-9
CDR3: CASSLLSLAGVREQFF
DNA: TGTGCCAGCAGCTTACTTTCCCTAGCGGGGGTCAGGGAGCAGTTCTTC

J: TRBJ1-3
D: NA
length: 15
size: NA
V: TRBV18
CDR3: CASSRPRGTGNTIYF
DNA: TGTGCCAGCTCGCGTCCAAGGGGCACTGGAAACACCATATATTTT

J: TRBJ1-2
D: NA
length: 13
size: NA
V: TRBV3-1/TRBV3-2
CDR3: CASSQPRGYGYTF
DNA: TGTGCCAGCAGCCAACCGAGAGGGTATGGCTACACCTTC

J: TRBJ2-7
D: NA
length: 13
size: NA
V: TRBV30
CDR3: CAWSAGLSYEQYF
DNA: TGTGCCTGGAGTGCGGGACTTTCCTACGAGCAGTACTTC

J: TRBJ1-1
D: NA
length: 13
size: NA
V: TRBV6-5
CDR3: CASSPTGNTEAFF
DNA: TGTGCCAGCAGTCCCACGGGTAACACTGAAGCTTTCTTT

J: TRBJ1-2
D: NA
length: 14
size: NA
V: TRBV6-5
CDR3: CASSSGLPNYGYTF
DNA: TGTGCCAGCAGCTCAGGTCTGCCTAACTATGGCTACACCTTC

J: TRBJ1-2
D: NA
length: 15
size: NA
V: TRBV18
CDR3: CASSGGSGQNYGYTF
DNA: TGTGCCAGCTCAGGCGGCTCAGGACAGAACTATGGCTACACCTTC

J: TRBJ1-3
D: TRBD1
length: 18
size: NA
V: TRBV15
CDR3: CATSRAVGQATSGNTIYF
DNA: TGTGCCACCAGCAGAGCCGTGGGACAGGCTACCTCTGGAAACACCATATATTTT

J: TRBJ1-2
D: NA
length: 19
size: NA
V: TRBV5-1
CDR3: CASSLTVSAGFTSNYGYTF
DNA: TGCGCCAGCAGCTTAACAGTGTCGGCGGGATTTACCTCGAACTATGGCTACACCTTC

J: TRBJ2-2
D: NA
length: 16
size: NA
V: TRBV6-5
CDR3: CASSFSTTRNTGELFF
DNA: TGTGCCAGCAGTTTCTCCACGACAAGAAACACCGGGGAGCTGTTTTTT

J: TRBJ2-3
D: TRBD1
length: 15
size: NA
V: TRBV5-1
CDR3: CASSLWDRITDTQYF
DNA: TGCGCCAGCAGCTTGTGGGACAGAATCACAGATACGCAGTATTTT

J: TRBJ1-1
D: NA
length: 11
size: NA
V: TRBV6-5
CDR3: CASSQGGGAFF
DNA: TGTGCCAGCAGTCAGGGAGGGGGAGCTTTCTTT

J: TRBJ2-5
D: TRBD2
length: 16
size: NA
V: TRBV19
CDR3: CASSISAGGIGETQYF
DNA: TGTGCCAGTAGTATTTCGGCGGGGGGGATTGGTGAGACCCAGTACTTC

J: TRBJ2-2
D: TRBD2
length: 15
size: NA
V: TRBV5-4
CDR3: CASSPGGTNTGELFF
DNA: TGTGCCAGCAGCCCGGGGGGGACAAACACCGGGGAGCTGTTTTTT

J: TRBJ2-5
D: TRBD2
length: 16
size: NA
V: TRBV6-2/TRBV6-3
CDR3: CASSRGLAGIQETQYF
DNA: TGTGCCAGCAGTAGGGGACTAGCGGGGATCCAAGAGACCCAGTACTTC

J: TRBJ1-2
D: NA
length: 14
size: NA
V: TRBV6-5
CDR3: CASSYRPGGGGYTF
DNA: TGTGCCAGCAGTTACCGTCCGGGTGGGGGCGGCTACACCTTC

J: TRBJ1-6
D: TRBD1
length: 15
size: NA
V: TRBV5-4
CDR3: CASSSGQGGNSPLHF
DNA: TGTGCCAGCAGCTCCGGACAGGGGGGCAATTCACCCCTCCACTTT

J: TRBJ2-1
D: TRBD1
length: 14
size: NA
V: TRBV10-3
CDR3: CAISESTGSNEQFF
DNA: TGTGCCATCAGTGAGTCGACAGGGTCCAATGAGCAGTTCTTC

J: TRBJ1-1
D: NA
length: 13
size: NA
V: TRBV10-3
CDR3: CAIMRRENTEAFF
DNA: TGTGCCATCATGCGCAGGGAGAACACTGAAGCTTTCTTT

J: TRBJ1-3
D: NA
length: 15
size: NA
V: TRBV9
CDR3: CASSVEGDGGNTIYF
DNA: TGTGCCAGCAGCGTAGAAGGGGATGGAGGAAACACCATATATTTT

J: TRBJ1-1
D: TRBD1
length: 13
size: NA
V: TRBV2
CDR3: CASNVRGRGEAFF
DNA: TGTGCCAGTAACGTCAGGGGGCGAGGTGAAGCTTTCTTT

J: TRBJ2-3
D: TRBD2
length: 17
size: NA
V: TRBV19
CDR3: CASSIAAGVWSPDTQYF
DNA: TGTGCCAGTAGTATCGCAGCGGGGGTTTGGTCCCCAGATACGCAGTATTTT

J: TRBJ1-3
D: TRBD1
length: 13
size: NA
V: TRBV5-1
CDR3: CASSAGGGNTIYF
DNA: TGCGCCAGCAGCGCAGGGGGCGGAAACACCATATATTTT

J: TRBJ1-2
D: TRBD1
length: 16
size: NA
V: TRBV4-3
CDR3: CANSHLGQDANYGYTF
DNA: TGCGCCAACAGCCACCTGGGACAGGACGCTAACTATGGCTACACCTTC

J: TRBJ1-3
D: NA
length: 18
size: NA
V: TRBV21-1
CDR3: CASLKGTGPRSFGNTIYF
DNA: TGTGCCAGCTTAAAAGGGACAGGTCCGAGGAGCTTTGGAAACACCATATATTTT

J: TRBJ1-4
D: NA
length: 16
size: NA
V: TRBV15
CDR3: CATSRPRGGGNEKLFF
DNA: TGTGCCACCAGCAGACCTAGGGGAGGGGGTAATGAAAAACTGTTTTTT

J: TRBJ1-2
D: NA
length: 12
size: once
V: TRBV19
CDR3: CASSIPGHPPTF
DNA: TGTGCCAGTAGTATCCCGGGACACCCGCCCACCTTC

J: TRBJ1-1
D: NA
length: 14
size: NA
V: TRBV18
CDR3: CASQTEQGNTEAFF
DNA: TGTGCCAGCCAAACCGAACAGGGGAACACTGAAGCTTTCTTT

J: TRBJ2-2
D: TRBD2
length: 17
size: NA
V: TRBV6-2/TRBV6-3
CDR3: CASSYRGGPTNTGELFF
DNA: TGTGCCAGCAGTTACCGCGGGGGGCCTACGAACACCGGGGAGCTGTTTTTT

J: TRBJ2-5
D: NA
length: 12
size: once
V: TRBV7-8
CDR3: CASSLGLETQYF
DNA: TGTGCCAGCAGCTTAGGTCTAGAGACCCAGTACTTC

J: TRBJ1-1
D: NA
length: 14
size: NA
V: TRBV7-2
CDR3: CASSSGTRNTEAFF
DNA: TGTGCCAGCAGCTCCGGGACACGTAACACTGAAGCTTTCTTT

J: TRBJ2-3
D: TRBD1
length: 13
size: NA
V: TRBV5-1
CDR3: CASSWTGADTQYF
DNA: TGCGCCAGCAGTTGGACAGGGGCAGATACGCAGTATTTT

J: TRBJ2-7
D: NA
length: 14
size: NA
V: TRBV15
CDR3: CATSRDGISYEQYF
DNA: TGTGCCACCAGCAGAGATGGCATCTCCTACGAGCAGTACTTC

J: TRBJ2-3
D: TRBD2
length: 16
size: NA
V: TRBV7-8
CDR3: CASSLVGGALTDTQYF
DNA: TGTGCCAGCAGCTTAGTCGGGGGGGCCCTCACAGATACGCAGTATTTT

J: TRBJ1-4
D: TRBD1
length: 17
size: once
V: TRBV25-1
CDR3: CASSDMDRPTLNEKLFF
DNA: TGTGCCAGCAGTGATATGGACAGGCCAACGCTTAATGAAAAACTGTTTTTT

J: TRBJ2-7
D: TRBD2
length: 15
size: NA
V: TRBV11-2
CDR3: CASSLGSGGTYEQYF
DNA: TGTGCCAGCAGCTTAGGCAGCGGGGGTACCTACGAGCAGTACTTC

J: TRBJ1-1
D: NA
length: 14
size: once
V: TRBV30
CDR3: CAWIASPLGTEAFF
DNA: TGTGCCTGGATAGCGAGCCCGCTCGGCACTGAAGCTTTCTTT